Shown below are 30 T cell receptor beta chains from a single sample sequenced in a study of blood T cell repertoires in COVID-19 (dated by TCRdb to 2018 to 2020). Libraries were built with the immunoSEQ multiplex PCR assay. TCRdb took over this immuneACCESS table, retaining in-frame rearrangements with V and J assigned. Such tables are incomplete; in checked studies, under half of the missing clones stem from an unresolved V gene, and the remainder is unexplained. This sample is represented by about 170,000 clones; more than 65% of them were singletons. The ten top clones hold 10% to 13% of the sample. Material for sequencing was peripheral blood. The receptors here all came from a woman of 80 years or more with active or convalescent COVID-19.

This chain links TRBV6-5 with TRBJ2-5; possible D gene TRBD1, 6 bases. Per germline, CDR1 MNHEY and CDR2 SVGAGI. V lost 0 bases, J lost 4 bases, and 9 bases lay in between. CDR3 length equals 14 residues. The CDR3 DNA reads TGTGCCAGCAGTTACTCGGGGGCGGTAGAGACCCAGTACTTC. This translates into CASSYSGAVETQYF.

This clone came up once. The V and J genes are TRBV6-5 and TRBJ2-6, with 7 bases that match TRBD2. Germline assignment: CDR1 MNHEY and CDR2 SVGAGI. V gave up 8 bases and J gave up 2 bases; unmatched junction bases: 3. The CDR3 spans 14 residues. CDR3 sequence (DNA): TGTGCCAGCCGGGGAGGGGCTGGGGCCAACGTCCTGACTTTC. As protein: CASRGGAGANVLTF.

V is TRBV27 and J is TRBJ2-7; tentative D call: TRBD2 (6 bases). With 2 bases removed from V and 6 bases from J, the gap between germline ends came to 17 bases. CDR3 size: 15 residues. The germline CDR1 and CDR2 sequences are MNHEY and SMNVEV (reference sequence). The CDR3 region has the DNA TGTGCCAGCAGTTTAAATCGGGGAGGTCTGAGCGAGCAGTACTTC. Translation gives CASSLNRGGLSEQYF.

The V call is TRBV2, the J call TRBJ2-7, with TRBD1 identical over 9 bases. The CDR3 spans 14 residues. Germline CDR1 reads SNHLY; CDR2 reads FYNNEI. Unmatched junction bases numbered 9, after V lost 7 bases and J lost 5 bases. CDR3 amino acids: CASTSGQGLHEQYF. Written as DNA, the CDR3 is TGTGCCAGCACGTCGGGACAGGGCCTCCACGAGCAGTACTTC.

As to this clone: The identical CDR3 is also encoded by other nucleotide sequences in the sample. This chain joins TRBV7-2 and TRBJ1-5; D is unresolved. CDR3 length: 13 amino acids. V was cut by 5 bases and J by 12 bases, with 17 bases left in between. Germline V gene lookup returns CDR1 SGHTA and CDR2 FQGNSA. In DNA, the CDR3 is TGTGCCAGCAGCCATACATCAGTACGTCGCCAGCATTTT. It specifies CASSHTSVRRQHF.

The chain joins TRBV5-5 to TRBJ2-7; the match to TRBD1 covers 7 bases. V dropped 2 bases and J dropped 3; count of bases not matched to a gene: 5. Germline values: CDR1 SGHKS, CDR2 YYEKEE (reference sequence). The CDR3 covers 14 residues. The CDR3 loop is CASSFRDSHYEQYF. The DNA of the CDR3 is TGTGCCAGCAGCTTTAGGGACAGCCACTACGAGCAGTACTTC.

In its sample, this clone was seen once. The gene calls are TRBV9 and TRBJ2-7, with D possibly TRBD1 on 6 matching bases. The CDR3 runs 15 residues. Per the germline V gene, CDR1 is SGDLS and CDR2 is YYNGEE. The V and J ends lost 4 bases and 2 bases respectively, with 16 bases between them. CDR3 DNA: TGTGCCAGCAGCAAGTGGACAGATCCTACCTACGAGCAGTACTTC. Protein product: CASSKWTDPTYEQYF.

This clone was seen a handful of times. This rearrangement joins TRBV5-1 to TRBJ2-1, with 7 nucleotides matching TRBD2. Germline V gene lookup returns CDR1 SGHRS and CDR2 YFSETQ. This CDR3 has 14 residues. Unmatched junction bases numbered 6, after V lost 0 bases and J lost 9 bases. CDR3 region: CASSLGPTSAEQFF. The CDR3 bases are TGCGCCAGCAGCTTGGGACCTACTAGCGCTGAGCAGTTCTTC. The complete variable domain, with remaining parts taken from reference TRBV5-1 and TRBJ2-1, reads KAGVTQTPRYLIKTRGQQVTLSCSPISGHRSVSWYQQTPGQGLQFLFEYFSETQRNKGNFPGRFSGRQFSNSRSEMNVSTLELGDSALYLCASSLGPTSAEQFFGPGTRLTVL.

The chain recombines TRBV27 with TRBJ2-2, with D unresolved. The CDR3 has 12 amino acids. Trimming took 3 bases from V and 5 from J, leaving 4 bases between them. Germline values: CDR1 MNHEY, CDR2 SMNVEV (reference sequence). CDR3 protein: CASSFSTGELFF. In DNA, the CDR3 is TGTGCCAGCAGTTTTTCTACCGGGGAGCTGTTTTTT.

This chain uses TRBV7-8 with TRBJ1-5, with D hard to call. The V gene lost 1 base and the J gene lost 1 base, with 14 bases spanning the gap. Germline CDR1 SGHVS, CDR2 FQNEAQ. This CDR3 is 17 amino acids long. CDR3: CASSLETVPMSNQPQHF. CDR3 in DNA: TGTGCCAGCAGCTTAGAAACGGTCCCCATGAGCAATCAGCCCCAGCATTTT.

The V gene is TRBV28, the J gene TRBJ2-5, with 11 bases lining up with TRBD1. The germline V gene has CDR1 MDHEN and CDR2 SYDVKM. The CDR3 runs to 18 residues. V was clipped by 5 bases and J by 3 bases; unmatched bases: 14. The CDR3 loop is CASSTRDWGQGVEETQYF. In DNA, the CDR3 is TGTGCCAGCAGTACTCGGGACTGGGGACAGGGGGTTGAAGAGACCCAGTACTTC. Variable domain in full (rest from reference TRBV28 and TRBJ2-5): DVKVTQSSRYLVKRTGEKVFLECVQDMDHENMFWYRQDPGLGLRLIYFSYDVKMKEKGDIPEGYSVSREKKERFSLILESASTNQTSMYLCASSTRDWGQGVEETQYFGPGTRLLVL.

This clone has just one count. The rearrangement uses TRBV11-2 and TRBJ1-3, with 7 bases lining up with TRBD1. J gave up 4 bases and V 4 bases, and 4 bases lay outside the gene matches. The CDR3 totals 14 residues. Germline CDR1 SGHAT, CDR2 FQNNGV. The CDR3 loop is CASSWGQHGNTIYF. CDR3 nucleotide sequence: TGTGCCAGCAGCTGGGGACAGCACGGAAACACCATATATTTT.

V gene TRBV6-5 combines with J gene TRBJ2-7; D is perhaps TRBD2 (6 bases). Trimming removed 8 bases at V and 1 base at J, with 12 bases between. Per germline, CDR1 MNHEY and CDR2 SVGAGI. This CDR3 comprises 13 residues. The CDR3 is CASRRDASYEQYF. CDR3 DNA sequence: TGTGCCAGCCGGCGGGACGCTTCCTACGAGCAGTACTTC.

The rearrangement joins TRBV4-2 to TRBJ2-6; TRBD1 might be the D (6 bases). The germline V gene has CDR1 LGHNA and CDR2 YNFKEQ. V was trimmed by 1 base and J by 3 bases, leaving 16 bases between them. CDR3 length: 18 residues. The CDR3 loop is CASSQVQDSGGGANVLTF. In nucleotides, the CDR3 is TGTGCCAGCAGCCAAGTTCAGGACAGCGGAGGTGGGGCCAACGTCCTGACTTTC.

The gene calls are TRBV30 and TRBJ1-2; maybe TRBD1 (6 bases). Trimming shortened V by 0 bases and J by 5 bases, and 13 bases separated the two germline ends. The CDR3 length is 14 residues. In germline, CDR1 is GTSNPN, CDR2 SVGIG (reference sequence). The CDR3 bases are TGTGCCTGGAGTGTATCGGGGGGCGGTTATGGCTACACCTTC. Encoded protein: CAWSVSGGGYGYTF.

The V gene is TRBV5-5, the J gene TRBJ2-3; 12 bases map to TRBD1. V shed 4 bases, J shed 6 bases, and the junction held 6 bases outside the gene matches. Germline V gives CDR1 SGHKS, CDR2 YYEKEE (reference sequence). The CDR3 has 15 residues. CDR3 sequence: CASSGMGQGADTQYF. As DNA, the CDR3 is TGTGCCAGCAGCGGAATGGGACAGGGGGCCGATACGCAGTATTTT.

The J gene is TRBJ2-1, the V gene TRBV7-8; D is unresolved. Germline CDR1 is SGHVS and CDR2 is FQNEAQ. Trimming shortened V by 5 bases and J by 0 bases, and 8 bases separated the two germline ends. The CDR3 is 14 amino acids. The CDR3 nucleotides read TGTGCCAGCAGCGCGGAGAGCTCCTACAATGAGCAGTTCTTC. Translating it yields CASSAESSYNEQFF.

The rearrangement links TRBV11-2 to TRBJ1-4; D is ambiguous. This CDR3 spans 14 amino acids. In germline, CDR1 is SGHAT, CDR2 FQNNGV. With 5 bases removed from V and 0 bases from J, the gap between germline ends came to 7 bases. CDR3 in DNA: TGTGCCAGCAGCCGCGAGCCAACTAATGAAAAACTGTTTTTT. Its protein product is CASSREPTNEKLFF.

Only a few counts were recorded for this clone. V and J are TRBV9 and TRBJ1-2; D is possibly TRBD1 (5 bases). The V and J ends lost 7 bases and 1 base respectively, with 14 bases between them. The CDR3 runs 14 residues. Germline V CDR1 and CDR2: SGDLS, YYNGEE. The chain's CDR3 is CASAGEVLNYGYTF. The CDR3 bases are TGTGCCAGCGCGGGGGAAGTTCTTAACTATGGCTACACCTTC.

Note on this clone: The sample contains more than one DNA sequence encoding this CDR3. The V call is TRBV3-1 (or the pseudogene TRBV3-2), the J call TRBJ1-2; D remains unclear. V was clipped by 4 bases and J by 3 bases, with 6 bases between them. From germline, CDR1 is LGHDT and CDR2 YNNKEL (reference sequence). This CDR3 region has 12 residues. CDR3 protein: CASSRGDYGYTF. CDR3 DNA sequence: TGTGCCAGCAGCCGGGGAGACTATGGCTACACCTTC.

The rearrangement joins TRBV4-1 to TRBJ2-7; TRBD2 matches 12 bases. After removal of 4 bases from V and 7 bases from J, the junction contained 11 bases not matched to a gene. Per the germline V gene, CDR1 is MGHRA and CDR2 is YSYEKL. CDR3 size: 16 residues. The CDR3 region has the DNA TGCGCCAGCAGCCCACGTCCGACTAGCGGGAGAGGGGAGCAGTACTTC. This sequence encodes CASSPRPTSGRGEQYF.

This clone was picked up one time. This chain joins TRBV10-3 and TRBJ2-7; 7 bases fit TRBD2. This CDR3 is 14 amino acids long. V was clipped by 6 bases and J by 0 bases; unmatched bases: 5. The V gene's germline CDR1 is ENHRY and CDR2 SYGVKD. The CDR3 loop reads CAIRTSGNSYEQYF. For the CDR3, the DNA is TGTGCCATCAGGACGAGCGGGAACTCCTACGAGCAGTACTTC.

The CDR3 loop reads CASSIQGAGDTEAFF. CDR3 DNA: TGTGCCAGTAGTATACAGGGGGCGGGGGACACTGAAGCTTTCTTT. The J gene is TRBJ1-1, the V gene TRBV19; 8 bases map to TRBD1. The V gene's germline CDR1 is LNHDA and CDR2 SQIVND (reference sequence). The CDR3 is made up of 15 amino acids. The V segment lost 2 bases and the J segment 3 bases; nucleotides outside the gene matches: 5.

This clone was seen only a few times. The chain employs TRBV19 and TRBJ1-1; the D is unclear. Deletions cut 8 bases from V and 5 bases from J, with 15 bases between. Looked up from germline, CDR1 is LNHDA and CDR2 is SQIVND (reference sequence). There are 13 residues in the CDR3. The CDR3 sequence: CASFSVAGTEAFF. CDR3 coding DNA: TGTGCCAGTTTCTCTGTTGCGGGGACTGAAGCTTTCTTT. The full variable domain, with the rest looked up from reference TRBV19 and TRBJ1-1, is DGGITQSPKYLFRKEGQNVTLSCEQNLNHDAMYWYRQDPGQGLRLIYYSQIVNDFQKGDIAEGYSVSREKKESFPLTVTSAQKNPTAFYLCASFSVAGTEAFFGQGTRLTVV.

V and J are TRBV14 and TRBJ1-1; maybe TRBD1 (5 bases). The CDR3 is 13 amino acids. V was cut by 0 bases and J by 11 bases, with 13 bases left in between. Germline CDR1 reads SGHDN; CDR2 reads FVKESK. The CDR3: CASSQDGGLSAFF. CDR3 coding DNA: TGTGCCAGCAGCCAAGATGGGGGGTTGTCCGCTTTCTTT. Combining the CDR3 with reference TRBV14 and TRBJ1-1 gives the whole variable domain EAGVTQFPSHSVIEKGQTVTLRCDPISGHDNLYWYRRVMGKEIKFLLHFVKESKQDESGMPNNRFLAERTGGTYSTLKVQPAELEDSGVYFCASSQDGGLSAFFGQGTRLTVV.

The CDR3 protein is CASSYRDREETQYF. CDR3 sequence (DNA): TGTGCCAGCAGCTACCGGGACAGGGAAGAGACCCAGTACTTC. J is TRBJ2-5 and V is TRBV28, with TRBD1 matching over 9 bases. Per germline, CDR1 MDHEN and CDR2 SYDVKM. This CDR3 has 14 residues. Trimming removed 6 bases from V and 3 bases from J; junction bases left unmatched: 5.

The chain combines TRBV12-5 with TRBJ2-7; unclear D gene. In germline, CDR1 is LGHNT, CDR2 FRNRAP. V was clipped by 5 bases and J by 8 bases, with 22 bases between them. The CDR3 has 15 amino acids. CDR3 sequence reads: CASGPLVIEIDKQYF. The CDR3 DNA is TGTGCTAGTGGTCCGCTAGTTATCGAGATTGATAAGCAGTACTTC.

In its sample, this clone was seen once. The chain combines TRBV2 with TRBJ2-5; D may be TRBD2 (5 bases). The length of the CDR3 is 15 residues. Germline assignment: CDR1 SNHLY and CDR2 FYNNEI. V was trimmed by 0 bases and J by 1 base, leaving 9 bases between them. The CDR3 region is CASSEAGGFQETQYF. The CDR3 nucleotides read TGTGCCAGCAGTGAAGCAGGCGGGTTCCAAGAGACCCAGTACTTC.

This clone was found once. The V gene is TRBV6-2 or TRBV6-3, the J gene TRBJ1-5; unclear D gene. Trimming took 3 bases from V and 4 from J, leaving 7 bases between them. Germline V gene lookup returns CDR1 MNHEY and CDR2 SVGEGT. The CDR3 length is 13 residues. CDR3 residues: CASSYGQNQPQHF. In nucleotides, the CDR3 is TGTGCCAGCAGTTATGGTCAGAATCAGCCCCAGCATTTT.

The genes are TRBV9 and TRBJ1-3; unclear D gene. Germline V gene sequence: CDR1 SGDLS, CDR2 YYNGEE. With 4 bases removed from V and 4 bases from J, the gap between germline ends came to 9 bases. The CDR3 has 13 residues. CDR3 nucleotide sequence: TGTGCCAGCAGCCCCCGAGGGGGAAACACCATATATTTT. Its translation is CASSPRGGNTIYF.